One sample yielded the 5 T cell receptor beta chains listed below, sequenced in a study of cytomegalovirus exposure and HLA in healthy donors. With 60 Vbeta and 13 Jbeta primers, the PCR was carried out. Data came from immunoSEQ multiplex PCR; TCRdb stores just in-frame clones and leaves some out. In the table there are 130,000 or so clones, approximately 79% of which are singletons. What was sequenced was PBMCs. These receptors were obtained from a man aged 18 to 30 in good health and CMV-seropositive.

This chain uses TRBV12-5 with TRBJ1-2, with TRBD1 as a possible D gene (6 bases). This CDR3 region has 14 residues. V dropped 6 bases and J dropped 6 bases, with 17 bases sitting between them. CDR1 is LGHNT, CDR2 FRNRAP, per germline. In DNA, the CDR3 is TGTGCTAGTGGCCCGGCCTGGGGGCGGGATGGCTACACCTTC. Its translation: CASGPAWGRDGYTF.

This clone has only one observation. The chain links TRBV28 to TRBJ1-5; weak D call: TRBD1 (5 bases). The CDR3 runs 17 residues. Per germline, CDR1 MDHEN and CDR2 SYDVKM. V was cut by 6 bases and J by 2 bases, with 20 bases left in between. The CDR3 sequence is CASRPPTGSRGNQPQHF. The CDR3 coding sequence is TGTGCCAGCAGGCCTCCTACAGGCTCTAGGGGCAATCAGCCCCAGCATTTT.

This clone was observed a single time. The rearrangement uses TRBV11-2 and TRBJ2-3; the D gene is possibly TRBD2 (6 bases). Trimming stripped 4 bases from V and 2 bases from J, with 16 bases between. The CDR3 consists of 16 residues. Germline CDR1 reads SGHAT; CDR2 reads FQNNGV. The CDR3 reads CASSSITSTNTDTQYF. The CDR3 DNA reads TGTGCCAGCAGCTCAATAACTAGCACAAACACAGATACGCAGTATTTT.

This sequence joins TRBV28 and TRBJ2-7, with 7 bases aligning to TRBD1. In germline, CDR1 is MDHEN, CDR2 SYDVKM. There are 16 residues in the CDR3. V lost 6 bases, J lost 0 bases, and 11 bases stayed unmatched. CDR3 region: CASRTFYRGSSYEQYF. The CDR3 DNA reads TGTGCCAGCAGGACATTCTACAGGGGCAGCTCCTACGAGCAGTACTTC.

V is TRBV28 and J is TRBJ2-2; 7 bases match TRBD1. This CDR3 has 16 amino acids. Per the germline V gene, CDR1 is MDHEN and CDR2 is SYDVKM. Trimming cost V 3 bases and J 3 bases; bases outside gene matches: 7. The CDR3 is CASSFRQGWYTGELFF. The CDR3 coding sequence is TGTGCCAGCAGTTTCCGACAGGGATGGTACACCGGGGAGCTGTTTTTT.